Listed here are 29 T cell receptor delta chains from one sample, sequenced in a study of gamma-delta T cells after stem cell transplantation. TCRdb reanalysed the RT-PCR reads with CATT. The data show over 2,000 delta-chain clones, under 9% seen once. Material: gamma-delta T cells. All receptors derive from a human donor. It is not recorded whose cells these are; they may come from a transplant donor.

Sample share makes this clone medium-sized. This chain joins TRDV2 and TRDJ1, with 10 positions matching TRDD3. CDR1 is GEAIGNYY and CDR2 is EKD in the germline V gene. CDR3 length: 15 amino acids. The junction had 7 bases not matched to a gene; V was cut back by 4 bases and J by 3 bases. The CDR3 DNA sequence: TGTGCCTGTGATAACCTGGGGGATAAGGCCGATAAACTCATCTTT. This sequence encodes CACDNLGDKADKLIF.

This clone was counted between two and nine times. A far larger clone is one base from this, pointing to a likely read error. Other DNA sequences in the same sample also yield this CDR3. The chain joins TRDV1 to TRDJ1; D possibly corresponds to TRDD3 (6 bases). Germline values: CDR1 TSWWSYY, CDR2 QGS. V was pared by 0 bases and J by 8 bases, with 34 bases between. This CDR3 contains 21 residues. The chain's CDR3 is CALGELVVSVATGMPPQKLIF. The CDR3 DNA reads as TGTGCTCTTGGGGAACTAGTTGTCAGCGTGGCTACGGGGATGCCCCCCCAAAAACTCATCTTT.

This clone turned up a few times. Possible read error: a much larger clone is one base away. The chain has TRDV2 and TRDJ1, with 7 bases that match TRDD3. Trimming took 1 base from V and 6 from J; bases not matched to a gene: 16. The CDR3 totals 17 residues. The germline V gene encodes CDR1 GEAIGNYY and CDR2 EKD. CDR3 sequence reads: CACDTPWGLVDTNKLIF. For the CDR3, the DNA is TGTGCCTGTGACACACCGTGGGGACTGGTGGATACGAATAAACTCATCTTT.

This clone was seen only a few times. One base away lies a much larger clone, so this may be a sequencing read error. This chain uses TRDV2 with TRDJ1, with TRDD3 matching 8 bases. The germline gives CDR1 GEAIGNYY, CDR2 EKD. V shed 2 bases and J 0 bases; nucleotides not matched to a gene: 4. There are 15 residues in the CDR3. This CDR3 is CACDIPGDNTDKLIF. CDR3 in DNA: TGTGCCTGTGACATTCCGGGGGATAACACCGATAAACTCATCTTT.

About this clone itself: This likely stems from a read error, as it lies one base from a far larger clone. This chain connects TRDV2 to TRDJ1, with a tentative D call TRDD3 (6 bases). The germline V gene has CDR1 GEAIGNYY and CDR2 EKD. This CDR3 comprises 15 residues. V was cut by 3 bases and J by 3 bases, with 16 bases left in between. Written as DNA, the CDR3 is TGTGCCTGTGACGCTGTGGGGGCTCGCGCCGATAAACTCATCTTT. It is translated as CACDAVGARADKLIF.

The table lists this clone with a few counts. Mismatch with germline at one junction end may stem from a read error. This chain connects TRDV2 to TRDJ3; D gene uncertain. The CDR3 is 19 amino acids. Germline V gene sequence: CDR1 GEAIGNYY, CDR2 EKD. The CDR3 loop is CACDTGGSLVSLDTRQMFF. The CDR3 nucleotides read TGTGCCTGTGACACCGGTGGGTCCCTAGTCTCCTTGGACACCCGACAGATGTTTTTC.

DNA for the CDR3: TGTGCCTGTGACACTCTAGTTCCGGGCGTGCTGGGGATAGGTGGACTCACCACCGATAAACTCATCTTT. Protein sequence: CACDTLVPGVLGIGGLTTDKLIF. V gene TRDV2 combines with J gene TRDJ1; TRDD3 aligns across 7 bases. V dropped 1 base and J dropped 1; count of bases not matched to a gene: 29. This CDR3 has 23 amino acids. The germline V gene encodes CDR1 GEAIGNYY and CDR2 EKD.

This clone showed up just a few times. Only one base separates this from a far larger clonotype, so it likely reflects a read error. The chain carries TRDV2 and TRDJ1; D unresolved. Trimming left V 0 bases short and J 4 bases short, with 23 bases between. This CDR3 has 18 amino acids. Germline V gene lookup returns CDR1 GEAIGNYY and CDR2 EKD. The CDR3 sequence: CACDTVQGAQTTGDKLIF. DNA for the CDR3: TGTGCCTGTGACACCGTACAAGGGGCCCAAACTACGGGCGATAAACTCATCTTT.

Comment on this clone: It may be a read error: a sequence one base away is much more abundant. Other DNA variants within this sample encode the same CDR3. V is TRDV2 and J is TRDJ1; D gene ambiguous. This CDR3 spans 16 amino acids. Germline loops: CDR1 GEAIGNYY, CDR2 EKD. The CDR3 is CACDILDRRLTDKLIF. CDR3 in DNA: TGTGCCTGTGACATTCTGGACAGGCGACTAACCGATAAGCTCATCTTT.

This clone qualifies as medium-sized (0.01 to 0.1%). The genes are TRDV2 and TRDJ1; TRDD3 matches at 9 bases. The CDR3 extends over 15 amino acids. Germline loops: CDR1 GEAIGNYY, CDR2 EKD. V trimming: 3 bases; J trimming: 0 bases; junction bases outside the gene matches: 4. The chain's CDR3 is CACDPLGEYTDKLIF. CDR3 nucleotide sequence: TGTGCCTGTGACCCACTGGGGGAGTACACCGATAAACTCATCTTT.

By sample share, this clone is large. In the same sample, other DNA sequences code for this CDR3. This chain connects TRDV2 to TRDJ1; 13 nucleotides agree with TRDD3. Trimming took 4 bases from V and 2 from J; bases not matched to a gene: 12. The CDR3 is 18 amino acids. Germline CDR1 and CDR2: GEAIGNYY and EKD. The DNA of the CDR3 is TGTGCCTGTGATCTTGTACTGGGGGATACGCTTGAGACCGATAAACTCATCTTT. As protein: CACDLVLGDTLETDKLIF.

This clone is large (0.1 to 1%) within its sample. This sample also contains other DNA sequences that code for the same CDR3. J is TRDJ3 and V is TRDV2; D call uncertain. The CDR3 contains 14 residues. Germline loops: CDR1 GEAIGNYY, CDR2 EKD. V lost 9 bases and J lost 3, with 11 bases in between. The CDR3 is CAASAVWDTRQMFF. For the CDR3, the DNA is TGTGCCGCCTCGGCAGTCTGGGACACCCGACAGATGTTTTTC.

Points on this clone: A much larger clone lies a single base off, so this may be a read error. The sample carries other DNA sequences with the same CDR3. The CDR3 is CACDTLSSLPLGAHTDKLIF. CDR3 in DNA: TGTGCCTGTGATACCCTTTCCTCCCTTCCCCTGGGGGCCCACACCGATAAACTCATCTTT. The chain carries TRDV2 and TRDJ1; possible D gene TRDD3, 7 bases. V lost 4 bases and J lost 0, with 29 bases in between. Germline values: CDR1 GEAIGNYY, CDR2 EKD. The CDR3 covers 20 residues.

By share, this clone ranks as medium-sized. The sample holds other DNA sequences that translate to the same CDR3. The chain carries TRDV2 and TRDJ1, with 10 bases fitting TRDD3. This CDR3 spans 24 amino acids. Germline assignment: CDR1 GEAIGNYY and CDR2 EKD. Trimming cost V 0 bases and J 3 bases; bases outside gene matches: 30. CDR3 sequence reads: CACDTVSSAPMGRGIREVPDKLIF. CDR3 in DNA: TGTGCCTGTGACACCGTCAGTTCCGCTCCCATGGGGAGGGGGATACGCGAAGTCCCCGATAAACTCATCTTT.

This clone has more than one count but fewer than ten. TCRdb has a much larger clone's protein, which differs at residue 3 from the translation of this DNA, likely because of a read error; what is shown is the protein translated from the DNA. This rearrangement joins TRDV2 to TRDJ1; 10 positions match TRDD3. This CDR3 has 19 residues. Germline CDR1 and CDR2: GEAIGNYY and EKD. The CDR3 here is CARDTLNWGISPTPDKLIF. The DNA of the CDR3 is TGTGCCCGTGACACCCTAAACTGGGGGATCTCACCCACTCCCGATAAACTCATCTTT.

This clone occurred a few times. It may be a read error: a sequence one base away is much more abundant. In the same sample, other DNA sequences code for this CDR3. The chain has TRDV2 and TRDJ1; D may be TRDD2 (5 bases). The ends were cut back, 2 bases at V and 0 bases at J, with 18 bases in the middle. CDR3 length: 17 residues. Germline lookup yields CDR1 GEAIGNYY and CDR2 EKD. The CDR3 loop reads CACDILGPGTNTDKLIF. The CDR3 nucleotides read TGTGCCTGTGACATCCTAGGTCCAGGGACTAACACCGATAAACTCATCTTT.

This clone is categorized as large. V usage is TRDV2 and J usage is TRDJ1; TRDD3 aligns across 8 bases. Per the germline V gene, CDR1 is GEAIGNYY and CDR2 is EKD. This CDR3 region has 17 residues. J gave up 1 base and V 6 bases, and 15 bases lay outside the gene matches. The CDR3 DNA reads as TGTGCCTGTTTCCTCGTACTGGGGGCTGGTTCCACCGATAAACTCATCTTT. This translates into CACFLVLGAGSTDKLIF.

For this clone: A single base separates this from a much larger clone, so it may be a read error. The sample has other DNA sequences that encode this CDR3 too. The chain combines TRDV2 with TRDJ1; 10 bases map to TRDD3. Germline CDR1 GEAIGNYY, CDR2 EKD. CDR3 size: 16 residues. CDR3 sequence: CACDPLGDNGADKLIF. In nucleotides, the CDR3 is TGTGCCTGTGACCCTCTGGGGGATAACGGGGCCGATAAACTCATCTTC.

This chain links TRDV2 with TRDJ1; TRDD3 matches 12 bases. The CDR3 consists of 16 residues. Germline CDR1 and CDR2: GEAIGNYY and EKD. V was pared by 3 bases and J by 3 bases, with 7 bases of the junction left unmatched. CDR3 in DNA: TGTGCCTGTGACTTCCTACTGGGGGATACTCCCGATAAACTCATCTTT. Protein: CACDFLLGDTPDKLIF.

The CDR3 sequence is CACDHILGDTHPDKLIF. The CDR3 DNA follows: TGTGCCTGTGACCACATCCTGGGGGATACGCATCCCGATAAACTCATCTTT. The chain joins TRDV2 to TRDJ1; 12 nucleotides match TRDD3. V lost 3 bases, J lost 3 bases, and 10 bases stayed unmatched. Germline CDR1 GEAIGNYY, CDR2 EKD. The CDR3 sequence is 17 residues long.

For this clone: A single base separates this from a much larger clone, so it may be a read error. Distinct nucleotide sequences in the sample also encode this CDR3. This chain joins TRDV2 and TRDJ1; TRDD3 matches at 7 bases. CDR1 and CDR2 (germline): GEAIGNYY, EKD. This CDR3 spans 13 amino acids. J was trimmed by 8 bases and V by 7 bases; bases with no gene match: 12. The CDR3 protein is CACGKLGDAKLIF. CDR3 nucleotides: TGTGCCTGCGGTAAGTTGGGGGACGCCAAACTCATCTTT.

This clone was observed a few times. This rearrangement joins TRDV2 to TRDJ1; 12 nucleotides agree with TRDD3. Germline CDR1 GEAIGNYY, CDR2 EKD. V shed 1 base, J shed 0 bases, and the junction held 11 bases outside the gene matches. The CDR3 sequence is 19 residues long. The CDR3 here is CACDTLGDTLNPYTDKLIF. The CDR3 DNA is TGTGCCTGTGACACGCTGGGGGATACGCTTAATCCGTACACCGATAAACTCATCTTT.

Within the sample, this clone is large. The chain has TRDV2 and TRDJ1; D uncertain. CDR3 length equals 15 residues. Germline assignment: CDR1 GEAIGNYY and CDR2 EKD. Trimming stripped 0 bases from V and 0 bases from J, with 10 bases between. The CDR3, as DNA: TGTGCCTGTGACACCGTTTCTGGAGACACCGATAAACTCATCTTT. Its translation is CACDTVSGDTDKLIF.

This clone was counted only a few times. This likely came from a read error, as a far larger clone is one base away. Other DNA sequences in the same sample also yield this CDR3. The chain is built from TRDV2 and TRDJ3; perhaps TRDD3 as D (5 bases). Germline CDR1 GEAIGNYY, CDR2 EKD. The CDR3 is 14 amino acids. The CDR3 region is CAASAVWDTRQMFF. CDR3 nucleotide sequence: TGTGCCGCCTCGGCAGTCTGGGACACCCGACAGATGTTCTTC.

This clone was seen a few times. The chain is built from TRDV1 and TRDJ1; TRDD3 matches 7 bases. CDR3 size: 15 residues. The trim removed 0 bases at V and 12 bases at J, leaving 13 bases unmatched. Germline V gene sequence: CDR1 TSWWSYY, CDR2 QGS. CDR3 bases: TGTGCTCTTGGGGAACTACCCCCTTACTGGGGTGGATTCATCTTT. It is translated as CALGELPPYWGGFIF.

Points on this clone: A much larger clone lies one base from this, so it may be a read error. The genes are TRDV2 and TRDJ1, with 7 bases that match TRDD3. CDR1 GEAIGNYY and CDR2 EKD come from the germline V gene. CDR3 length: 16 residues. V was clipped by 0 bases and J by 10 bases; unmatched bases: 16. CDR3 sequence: CACDTVGTGALQGLIF. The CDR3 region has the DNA TGTGCCTGTGACACCGTCGGTACTGGGGCTTTGCAGGGACTCATCTTT.

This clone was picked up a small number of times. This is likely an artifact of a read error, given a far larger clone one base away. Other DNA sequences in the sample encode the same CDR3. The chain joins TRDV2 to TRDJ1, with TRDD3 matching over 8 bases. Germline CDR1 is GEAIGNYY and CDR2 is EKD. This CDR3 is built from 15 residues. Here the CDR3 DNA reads TGTGCATGTGACATTCTGGGGGACCGCACCGATAAACTCATCTTT. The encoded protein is CACDILGDRTDKLIF.

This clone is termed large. The CDR3 DNA follows: TGTGCCTGTGACAGTTCCTGGGGGGATACGAGGCCCTGGGACACCCGACAGATGTTTTTC. Its protein is CACDSSWGDTRPWDTRQMFF. The V gene is TRDV2, the J gene TRDJ3, with 10 positions matching TRDD3. The CDR3 spans 20 residues. Trimming took 2 bases from V and 2 from J; bases not matched to a gene: 11. CDR1 and CDR2 from the germline V gene are GEAIGNYY and EKD.

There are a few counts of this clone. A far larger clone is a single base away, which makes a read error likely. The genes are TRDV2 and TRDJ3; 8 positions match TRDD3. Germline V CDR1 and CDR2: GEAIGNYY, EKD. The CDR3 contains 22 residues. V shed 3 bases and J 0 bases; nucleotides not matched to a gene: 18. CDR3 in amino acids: CACDPPPTRDTGSSWDTRQMFF. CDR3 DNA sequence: TGTGCCTGTGACCCGCCCCCAACAAGGGATACGGGGAGCTCCTGGGACACCCGACAGATGTTTTTC.